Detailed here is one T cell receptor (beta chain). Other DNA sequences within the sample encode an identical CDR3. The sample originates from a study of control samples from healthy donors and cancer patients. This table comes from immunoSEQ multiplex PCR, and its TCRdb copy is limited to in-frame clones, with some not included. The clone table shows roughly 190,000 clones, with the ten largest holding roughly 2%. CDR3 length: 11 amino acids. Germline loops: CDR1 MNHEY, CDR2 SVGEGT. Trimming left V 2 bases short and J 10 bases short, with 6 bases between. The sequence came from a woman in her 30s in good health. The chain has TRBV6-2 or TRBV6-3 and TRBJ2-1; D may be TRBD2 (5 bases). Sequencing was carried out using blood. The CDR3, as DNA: TGTGCCAGCAGTTACGGAGGAGAGCAGTTCTTC. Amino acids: CASSYGGEQFF.